This T cell receptor beta chain was profiled in a study of spatial heterogeneity in lung cancer. The time point here: sample taken at primary tumor resection. Sequencing was performed on whole RNA extracted from tumor and nontumor lung tissue, or from frozen PBMC, and the material was left unsorted. TCRdb called the 5' RACE reads again in MiXCR, with one record for every CDR3 protein. The sample holds some 6,100 distinct CDR3 sequences, approximately 12% seen once. The CDR3 runs 18 residues. In germline, CDR1 is SGHTA, CDR2 FQGNSA. The V gene end was trimmed by 3 bases and the J gene end by 2 bases; junction bases not matched to a gene: 9. This clonotype was recorded at least ten times.

The chain recombines TRBV7-2 with TRBJ2-2, with 10 nucleotides matching TRBD1. The receptor was isolated from a male donor with early-stage non-small cell lung cancer. The sequenced sample was normal lung tissue next to the tumor, obtained at surgery. In nucleotides, the CDR3 is TGTGCCAGCAGCTTTAATTACGGGACAGGGGCTAACACCGGGGAGCTGTTTTTT. It is translated as CASSFNYGTGANTGELFF. The full variable domain, completed using reference TRBV7-2 and TRBJ2-2, is GAGVSQSPSNKVTEKGKDVELRCDPISGHTALYWYRQSLGQGLEFLIYFQGNSAPDKSGLPSDRFSAERTGGSVSTLTIQRTQQEDSAVYLCASSFNYGTGANTGELFFGEGSRLTVL.